These 5 T cell receptor beta chains share one sample of origin, sequenced in a study of prognosis after radiotherapy for stage I lung cancer. With two-round multiplex PCR, TCR beta CDR3 sequences were amplified from genomic DNA. Gene-specific primers for each TRBV and TRBJ gene drove first-round PCR. Each CDR3 protein is one row after TCRdb ran MiXCR on the multiplex PCR reads. Here the sample spans 59,000 or so distinct CDR3 sequences, 26% being singletons. The sample was PBMCs, taken before or after stereotactic body radiation therapy (not recorded which). The source of these receptors is a donor of 50 years or more with non-small cell lung cancer.

This clonotype was seen ten or more times. V and J are TRBV20-1 and TRBJ2-1; D gene ambiguous. CDR1 is DFQATT and CDR2 is SNEGSKA in the germline V gene (reference sequence). V was pared by 2 bases and J by 6 bases, with 5 bases between. The CDR3 length is 11 residues. CDR3 DNA sequence: TGCAGTGCTAGAAACACCAATGAGCAGTTCTTC. Amino acids: CSARNTNEQFF.

As concerns this clonotype: One base separates it from a far larger clone, so it is likely a read error. V gene TRBV7-9 combines with J gene TRBJ1-6; 7 bases fit TRBD1. There are 15 residues in the CDR3. The germline V gene has CDR1 SEHNR and CDR2 FQNEAQ (reference sequence). Trimming removed 5 bases from V and 6 bases from J; junction bases left unmatched: 7. CDR3 DNA: TGTGCCAGCAGCACCGACAGGGCCGGTAATTCACCCCTCCACTTT. This encodes CASSTDRAGNSPLHF.

Comment on this clonotype: This could be a read error, since a much larger clone is one nucleotide away. In nucleotides, the CDR3 is TGCAGTGCTTTGGTACAGTCGTACGAGCAGTACTTC. This gives the protein CSALVQSYEQYF. This chain connects TRBV20-1 to TRBJ2-7; D is unclear. The CDR3 length is 12 residues. V lost 5 bases, J lost 4 bases, and 12 bases lay in between. CDR1 and CDR2 from the germline V gene are DFQATT and SNEGSKA (reference sequence).

This clonotype was counted ten times or more. This sequence joins TRBV5-1 and TRBJ1-4, with 11 bases that match TRBD1. CDR1 and CDR2 from the germline V gene are SGHRS and YFSETQ. The CDR3 is 15 residues long. V lost 4 bases and J lost 3; bases outside the gene matches: 2. This CDR3 reads CASSGQGAPNEKLFF. CDR3 DNA sequence: TGCGCCAGCAGCGGACAGGGGGCACCTAATGAAAAACTGTTTTTT.

This clonotype was counted ten times or more. The gene calls are TRBV4-1 and TRBJ2-5, with a weak D call TRBD1 (6 bases). The V and J ends lost 2 bases and 4 bases respectively, with 17 bases between them. The CDR3 is 16 residues long. Germline V gene sequence: CDR1 MGHRA, CDR2 YSYEKL. This CDR3 reads CASSQLVVQGRETQYF. CDR3 DNA: TGCGCCAGCAGCCAACTGGTGGTACAGGGACGAGAGACCCAGTACTTC.